The next 27 T cell receptor beta chains were all read from a single sample in a study of blood T cells in healthy people across ages. A J-beta primer mix and a sample-barcoded 5' primer were used in a second PCR of about 7 to 11 cycles. Each CDR3 protein is one row after TCRdb ran MiXCR on the 5' RACE reads. The sample consists of more than 1 million distinct CDR3 sequences, more than 35% of them appearing once. The sequenced sample was blood. These receptors were collected from a woman in her sixties in good health.

The chain combines TRBV29-1 with TRBJ2-7; a possible D gene is TRBD1 (6 bases). Germline lookup yields CDR1 SQVTM and CDR2 ANQGSEA. This CDR3 is built from 15 residues. Trimming removed 1 base at V and 7 bases at J, with 20 bases between. CDR3 sequence (DNA): TGCAGCGTTGAAGGTCGGACAGAGGGACCTGGGGAGCAGTACTTC. Protein product: CSVEGRTEGPGEQYF.

This clonotype appeared a few times. The V call is TRBV11-3, the J call TRBJ2-1; no clear D. V was pared by 5 bases and J by 6 bases, with 14 bases between. CDR1 and CDR2 (germline): SGHNT, YENEEA. The CDR3 is 14 residues long. The CDR3 DNA reads as TGTGCCAGCAGCCGCACTCAAGTCGGCAATGAGCAGTTCTTC. It encodes CASSRTQVGNEQFF.

This clonotype was counted a few times. This chain joins TRBV9 and TRBJ2-7, with 14 nucleotides matching TRBD2. V lost 5 bases, J lost 5 bases, and 15 bases stayed unmatched. This CDR3 has 18 amino acids. The germline gives CDR1 SGDLS, CDR2 YYNGEE. CDR3 loop: CASSRLDRTSGRTNEQYF. CDR3 sequence (DNA): TGTGCCAGCAGTCGACTAGATAGGACTAGCGGGAGGACGAACGAGCAGTACTTC.

This clonotype has more than one count but fewer than ten. The chain carries TRBV20-1 and TRBJ2-5, with D possibly matching TRBD2 (7 bases). Germline V gives CDR1 DFQATT, CDR2 SNEGSKA (reference sequence). The length of the CDR3 is 14 residues. Deletions cut 4 bases from V and 6 bases from J, with 18 bases between. Written as DNA, the CDR3 is TGCAGTGCTAACCCCGGCGGGGGCAGGCAGACCCAGTACTTC. It is translated as CSANPGGGRQTQYF.

A few counts support this clonotype. The chain carries TRBV15 and TRBJ2-7; the match to TRBD2 covers 9 bases. The V and J ends lost 0 bases and 7 bases, in that order; junction bases with no gene match: 10. There are 16 residues in the CDR3. Germline assignment: CDR1 LNHNV and CDR2 YYDKDF (reference sequence). CDR3 amino acids: CATSRDPPAGGAEQYF. DNA for the CDR3: TGTGCCACCAGCAGAGATCCTCCAGCGGGAGGTGCTGAGCAGTACTTC. Full variable domain (rest looked up from reference TRBV15 and TRBJ2-7): DAMVIQNPRYQVTQFGKPVTLSCSQTLNHNVMYWYQQKSSQAPKLLFHYYDKDFNNEADTPDNFQSRRPNTSFCFLDIRSPGLGDTAMYLCATSRDPPAGGAEQYFGPGTRLTVT.

The chain couples TRBV5-1 to TRBJ2-7; no definite D call. Trimming pared 1 base from V and 10 bases from J, leaving 21 bases between. The V gene's germline CDR1 is SGHRS and CDR2 YFSETQ. The CDR3 is 15 amino acids. CDR3 coding DNA: TGCGCCAGCAGCTTGAGCCAATCCGGATTCGACGTTCAGTACTTC. Translating gives CASSLSQSGFDVQYF.

This clonotype was detected only a few times. The J gene is TRBJ2-4, the V gene TRBV5-6; D may be TRBD1 or TRBD2 (5 bases each). The closer fit of TRBJ2-7 to the DNA end suggests the J call may be wrong. Germline CDR1 and CDR2: SGHDT and YYEEEE. CDR3 length: 15 residues. CDR3 sequence: CASSPMDTGGDEQYF. DNA of the CDR3: TGTGCCAGCAGCCCCATGGACACTGGAGGAGACGAGCAGTACTTC.

The rearrangement links TRBV19 to TRBJ2-4; weak D call: TRBD2 (5 bases). The tail of the sequence fits TRBJ2-7 better, so the J call may be wrong. The CDR3 extends over 13 amino acids. The V gene's germline CDR1 is LNHDA and CDR2 SQIVND (reference sequence). This CDR3 is CASSRGNGYEQYF. The DNA for the CDR3 is TGTGCCAGTAGTCGGGGTAACGGCTACGAGCAGTACTTC.

This chain connects TRBV29-1 to TRBJ2-3; D unclear. Trimming stripped 3 bases from V and 7 bases from J, with 11 bases between. CDR3 size: 12 residues. Germline assignment: CDR1 SQVTM and CDR2 ANQGSEA. CDR3: CSVDLADNTQYF. The DNA of the CDR3 is TGCAGCGTTGATCTGGCAGATAATACGCAGTATTTT.

In its sample, this clonotype was seen a few times. The rearrangement uses TRBV6-1 and TRBJ2-1, with 11 bases identical to TRBD2. Germline loops: CDR1 MNHNS, CDR2 SASEGT. Trimming cost V 7 bases and J 6 bases; bases outside gene matches: 5. This CDR3 is built from 14 residues. The CDR3 DNA is TGTGCCAGCAAGGCTAGCGGGAGGCCCAATGAGCAGTTCTTC. Translating gives CASKASGRPNEQFF.

The chain combines TRBV7-9 with TRBJ2-5; D may be TRBD1 (6 bases). The DNA end is a closer match to TRBJ2-7, so the J assignment may be wrong. The germline V gene encodes CDR1 SEHNR and CDR2 FQNEAQ (reference sequence). The CDR3 is made up of 13 amino acids. The CDR3 sequence: CASGGRAFAEQYF. The CDR3 nucleotides read TGTGCCAGCGGGGGCAGGGCCTTCGCCGAGCAGTACTTC.

The chain links TRBV20-1 to TRBJ2-7; 10 nucleotides align to TRBD2. The J call may be faulty, since TRBJ2-5 better matches the DNA end. Germline loops: CDR1 DFQATT, CDR2 SNEGSKA (reference sequence). CDR3 size: 18 residues. CDR3 sequence (DNA): TGCAGTGCTAGAGCAACCTTTATCCTAGCGGGAGATTTGGAGACCCAGTACTTC. Translation: CSARATFILAGDLETQYF.

The CDR3 bases are TGTGCCAGCAGCCTGCAGGCCGGGGAGCTGTTTTTT. Translating gives CASSLQAGELFF. The chain couples TRBV3-1 to TRBJ2-2; D unresolved. V shed 4 bases and J shed 6 bases, with 6 bases lying between them. The CDR3 has 12 amino acids. The germline V gene has CDR1 LGHDT and CDR2 YNNKEL (reference sequence).

The chain joins TRBV10-3 to TRBJ1-5, with D tentatively TRBD1 (6 bases). V was shortened by 3 bases and J by 3 bases, with 9 bases between the two germline ends. Looked up from germline, CDR1 is ENHRY and CDR2 is SYGVKD. The CDR3 has 14 residues. CDR3 sequence: CAISEQGDNQPQHF. Here the CDR3 DNA reads TGTGCCATCAGTGAACAGGGTGACAATCAGCCCCAGCATTTT.

The chain has TRBV20-1 and TRBJ1-6; 9 bases line up with TRBD1. The V gene end was trimmed by 2 bases and the J gene end by 4 bases; junction bases not matched to a gene: 9. CDR3 length: 17 residues. Germline-derived CDR1 and CDR2 are DFQATT and SNEGSKA (reference sequence). The CDR3 region is CSARNIGQGNYNSPLHF. CDR3 nucleotides: TGCAGTGCTAGAAATATCGGACAGGGGAATTATAATTCACCCCTCCACTTT.

V and J are TRBV5-1 and TRBJ2-5, with TRBD1 identical over 8 bases. Unmatched junction bases numbered 7, after V lost 4 bases and J lost 2 bases. Germline V gene sequence: CDR1 SGHRS, CDR2 YFSETQ. The CDR3 has 15 amino acids. CDR3 amino acids: CASSGRGLPQETQYF. The DNA for the CDR3 is TGCGCCAGCAGCGGCAGGGGGCTACCTCAAGAGACCCAGTACTTC.

V and J are TRBV10-3 and TRBJ2-7; D unresolved. CDR3 length: 14 residues. The V end was cut by 2 bases, the J end by 5 bases, with 13 bases between. Per the germline V gene, CDR1 is ENHRY and CDR2 is SYGVKD. The CDR3 DNA reads TGTGCCATCAGTGAGGGCGGTAGTTGGGACGAGCAGTACTTC. As protein: CAISEGGSWDEQYF.

The chain has TRBV2 and TRBJ1-5, with TRBD1 identical over 7 bases. The germline CDR1 and CDR2 sequences are SNHLY and FYNNEI. CDR3 length: 15 amino acids. Trimming took 4 bases from V and 1 from J; bases not matched to a gene: 4. CDR3 region: CASSAPGQSNQPQHF. CDR3 nucleotide sequence: TGTGCCAGCAGTGCTCCGGGACAGAGCAATCAGCCCCAGCATTTT.

The sample holds a few counts of this clonotype. The chain has TRBV7-9 and TRBJ2-3; tentatively, D is TRBD1 or TRBD2 (6 bases each). The CDR3 has 16 residues. The V gene lost 1 base and the J gene lost 14 bases, with 25 bases spanning the gap. Germline CDR1 and CDR2: SEHNR and FQNEAQ (reference sequence). CDR3 sequence: CASSLGDDGGHRYAYF. The CDR3 coding sequence is TGTGCCAGCAGCTTAGGGGATGATGGGGGGCACAGATACGCGTATTTT.

The rearrangement joins TRBV24-1 to TRBJ2-5, with 9 nucleotides matching TRBD2. Germline V gene sequence: CDR1 KGHDR, CDR2 SFDVKD. The CDR3 has 15 amino acids. The V segment lost 6 bases and the J segment 4 bases; nucleotides outside the gene matches: 8. CDR3 coding DNA: TGTGCCACCAGTAGCGGGAGGACTCAAGGAGAGACCCAGTACTTC. It codes for CATSSGRTQGETQYF.

This chain uses TRBV27 with TRBJ2-7, with TRBD1 matching over 7 bases. V gave up 5 bases and J gave up 4 bases; unmatched junction bases: 5. Germline V CDR1 and CDR2: MNHEY, SMNVEV (reference sequence). This CDR3 region has 13 residues. The CDR3 bases are TGTGCCAGCAGTCCGGGACAGAGATACGAGCAGTACTTC. It codes for CASSPGQRYEQYF.

The J gene is TRBJ2-1, the V gene TRBV24-1; 8 nucleotides align to TRBD2. The junction had 5 bases not matched to a gene; V was cut back by 6 bases and J by 2 bases. The CDR3 consists of 15 residues. In germline, CDR1 is KGHDR, CDR2 SFDVKD. The CDR3 region is CATSLAGGTYNEQFF. CDR3 bases: TGTGCCACCAGTCTTGCGGGGGGTACCTACAATGAGCAGTTCTTC.

Only a few counts were recorded for this clonotype. As DNA, the CDR3 is TGTGCCAGCAGCCCGGACAGGACCTATCGCGAGCAGTACTTC. This translates into CASSPDRTYREQYF. The V and J genes are TRBV12-3 or TRBV12-4 and TRBJ2-4; TRBD1 agrees at 7 bases. Gene TRBJ2-7 matches the end of the DNA better, so the J call may be wrong. This CDR3 has 14 amino acids.

J is TRBJ2-6 and V is TRBV12-3 or TRBV12-4, with TRBD1 identical over 7 bases. V shed 7 bases and J 1 base; nucleotides not matched to a gene: 7. The CDR3 totals 16 residues. The CDR3 DNA sequence: TGTGCCAGCACCCTAAACAGGGGTTCTGGGGCCAACGTCCTGACTTTC. It yields the protein CASTLNRGSGANVLTF.

CDR3 bases: TGTGCCAGCAGTTTAGGGGGAAGAGTCTATGGCTACACCTTC. It is translated as CASSLGGRVYGYTF. The V and J genes are TRBV12-3 or TRBV12-4 and TRBJ1-2; D is undetermined. The CDR3 consists of 14 residues. V was clipped by 1 base and J by 4 bases, with 10 bases between them.

This clonotype was found a few times. The chain recombines TRBV6-1 with TRBJ2-5; either TRBD1 or TRBD2 may fit D (6 bases each). Germline loops: CDR1 MNHNS, CDR2 SASEGT. This CDR3 has 14 amino acids. V lost 6 bases and J lost 4, with 15 bases in between. This CDR3 is CASRPMGGGETQYF. The CDR3 DNA reads as TGTGCCAGCAGGCCCATGGGGGGCGGAGAGACCCAGTACTTC.

This clonotype was counted between two and nine times. The DNA for the CDR3 is TGCGCCAGCAGCTTGAAAACGGGACTAGCGGCCTACGAGCAGTACTTC. Protein sequence: CASSLKTGLAAYEQYF. This chain connects TRBV5-1 to TRBJ2-7; 11 bases line up with TRBD2. The germline gives CDR1 SGHRS, CDR2 YFSETQ. After removal of 1 base from V and 2 bases from J, the junction contained 5 bases not matched to a gene. The CDR3 runs 16 residues.